This T cell receptor (beta chain) was found in a study of cytomegalovirus exposure and HLA in healthy donors. The donors were healthy bone marrow donors. Researchers ran the PCR with 60 Vbeta and 13 Jbeta primers. The method was immunoSEQ multiplex PCR; TCRdb's version includes in-frame clones alone and lacks a portion of them. This sample's clone table lists about 75,000 clones. CDR1 and CDR2 from the germline V gene are SGHTA and FQGTGA. Trimming stripped 4 bases from V and 9 bases from J, with 10 bases between. The CDR3 loop spans 13 amino acids. The receptor was derived from a man aged 40-49 years in good health and CMV-seronegative. Sequenced sample: PBMCs. The J gene is TRBJ1-6, the V gene TRBV7-3; D is unresolved. The CDR3 DNA reads as TGTGCCAGCAGCTCGTCCTTCTCTTCACCCCTCCACTTT. It codes for CASSSSFSSPLHF.